These T cell receptor beta chains were read from a single sample in a study of T cell responses to AZD1222 COVID-19 vaccine. Data came from immunoSEQ multiplex PCR; TCRdb stores just in-frame clones and leaves some out. The profile shows 120,000 or so clones, around 90% of them singletons. Sample: peripheral blood, taken on day 0 of MenACWY control vaccination. These receptors were obtained from an adult in good health. Both conserved end residues are part of each CDR3. The D gene is left open where the match is weak. Size is omitted from some rows. Given values are once, few, many or a class for expanded clones.

TRBJ1-1 TRBV6-5 - - TGTGCCAGCAGTATTCAGGGAGATCACACTGAAGCTTTCTTT CASSIQGDHTEAFF
TRBJ2-3 TRBV5-1 - TRBD2 TGCGCCAGCAGCTTATGGACTAGCGGGAGCTTAAGGAGCACAGATACGCAGTATTTT CASSLWTSGSLRSTDTQYF
TRBJ2-5 TRBV3-1/TRBV3-2 - - TGTGCCAGCAGCCCTCGACAGAAGCAAGAGACCCAGTACTTC CASSPRQKQETQYF
TRBJ2-6 TRBV6-5 once - TGTGCCAGCAGTTGGGACCCGGCCGGGGCCAACGTCCTGACTTTC CASSWDPAGANVLTF
TRBJ2-3 TRBV2 - TRBD2 TGTGCCAGCAGTGCGCTAGCGGGAGACACAGATACGCAGTATTTT CASSALAGDTDTQYF
TRBJ2-3 TRBV2 few TRBD2 TGTGCCAGCAGAAGAACTAGCGGGAGCCCACGGGATACGCAGTATTTT CASRRTSGSPRDTQYF
TRBJ2-4 TRBV5-1 - - TGCGCCAGCAGCTCGGACAGAAACATTCAGTACTTC CASSSDRNIQYF
TRBJ1-4 TRBV7-9 - - TGTGCCAGCAGAGTGGGACTTGAGGGAGAAAAACTGTTTTTT CASRVGLEGEKLFF
TRBJ2-7 TRBV11-2 - - TGTGCCAGCAGCTTAGTCATGCGATCGCAGTACTTC CASSLVMRSQYF
TRBJ2-7 TRBV18 - - TGTGCCAGCTCACCTCGAGGGGGGGAGCAGTACTTC CASSPRGGEQYF
TRBJ1-1 TRBV6-5 - - TGTGCCAGCAGTTACTCTCAACAGGGTCGCACTGAAGCTTTCTTT CASSYSQQGRTEAFF
TRBJ1-1 TRBV3-1/TRBV3-2 - TRBD1 TGTGCCAGCAGCCAAGAGATGATGGGACAGCGGTACACTGAAGCTTTCTTT CASSQEMMGQRYTEAFF
TRBJ2-1 TRBV2 - - TGTGCCAGCAGCCTCGGACAGAGCTCCTACAATGAGCAGTTCTTC CASSLGQSSYNEQFF
TRBJ2-1 TRBV28 - TRBD2 TGTGCCAGCAGTTTAGATCGACTAGCACAGTTCTTC CASSLDRLAQFF
TRBJ2-3 TRBV5-1 - - TGCGCCAGCAGCTTCGATTATACGCAGTATTTT CASSFDYTQYF
TRBJ2-2 TRBV2 - TRBD2 TGTGCCAGCAGTCAACTAGCGGGAGGTTACACCGGGGAGCTGTTTTTT CASSQLAGGYTGELFF
TRBJ1-1 TRBV7-9 - - TGTGCCAGCAGGATGGGGGGCAGGCAGAACACTGAAGCTTTCTTT CASRMGGRQNTEAFF
TRBJ1-1 TRBV7-9 - TRBD1 TGTGCCAGCAGCGCCTCAGGGGGCAATGAAGCTTTCTTT CASSASGGNEAFF
TRBJ1-1 TRBV11-2 - - TGTGCCAGCAGCTCGAACTTGAACACTGAAGCTTTCTTT CASSSNLNTEAFF
TRBJ2-1 TRBV5-1 - TRBD1 TGCGCCAGCAGCTGGTCACAGGGGACCCCCCATGAGCAGTTCTTC CASSWSQGTPHEQFF
TRBJ1-2 TRBV7-3 - - TGTGCCAGCAGCCCCGGGTCTAACTATGGCTACACCTTC CASSPGSNYGYTF
TRBJ2-3 TRBV5-1 - TRBD2 TGCGCCAGCAGCTTGAGCGGGGCTAGCACAGATACGCAGTATTTT CASSLSGASTDTQYF
TRBJ2-4 TRBV7-4 once - TGTGCCAGCAGCGAAGGACAGTTAGCCAAAAACATTCAGTACTTC CASSEGQLAKNIQYF
TRBJ1-3 TRBV30 once TRBD1 TGTGCCTGGAGTACCGCCGGGACAGCCTCTGGAAACACCATATATTTT CAWSTAGTASGNTIYF
TRBJ2-4 TRBV2 - TRBD2 TGTGCCAGCAGTGTTTTAGCGGGAGGGCACAGCAAAAACATTCAGTACTTC CASSVLAGGHSKNIQYF
TRBJ2-1 TRBV7-3 - - TGTGCCAGCAGCTTAACTCCGGGGGTACCAATCTCTGCGGAGCAGTTCTTC CASSLTPGVPISAEQFF
TRBJ2-7 TRBV19 once - TGTGCCAGTAGTATTACTGGGAACCACGAGCAGTACTTC CASSITGNHEQYF
TRBJ1-4 TRBV6-5 - TRBD1 TGTGCCAGCACCACGGGACAGAAGAATGAAAAACTGTTTTTT CASTTGQKNEKLFF
TRBJ1-6 TRBV13 - TRBD1 TGTGCCAGCAGCTTATACGGGACAGATAGAAATTCACCCCTCCACTTT CASSLYGTDRNSPLHF
TRBJ2-7 TRBV11-2 - - TGTGCCAGCAGCTTAGATCTTATAAGAACCTACGAGCAGTACTTC CASSLDLIRTYEQYF
TRBJ2-7 TRBV5-4 - TRBD2 TGTGCCAGCAGCTTGGTCGGGAGGCCCTACGAGCAGTACTTC CASSLVGRPYEQYF
TRBJ2-7 TRBV6-1 - TRBD2 TGTGCCAGCAGTGAAGGACTAGCGGGAGCTTACGAGCAGTACTTC CASSEGLAGAYEQYF
TRBJ1-5 TRBV27 - - TGTGCCAGCAGTCCCTGGGGGGGGATAAGCAATCAGCCCCAGCATTTT CASSPWGGISNQPQHF
TRBJ2-3 TRBV29-1 - - TGCAGCGTACGGGGGGCGACAGATACGCAGTATTTT CSVRGATDTQYF
TRBJ1-2 TRBV10-2 - TRBD1 TGCGCCAGCAGTGAGTGGGGACAGGCCCGCTACACCTTC CASSEWGQARYTF
TRBJ1-2 TRBV5-4 - - TGTGCCAGCAGCTTGGTACGCGCAGTCGATGGTAGCTACACCTTC CASSLVRAVDGSYTF
TRBJ2-7 TRBV11-2 - - TGTGCCAGCACCAAGGCGGGACCCTCCTACGAGCAGTACTTC CASTKAGPSYEQYF
TRBJ2-1 TRBV18 - - TGTGCCAGCTCACCACCTGGTCTGGATGAGCAGTTCTTC CASSPPGLDEQFF
TRBJ1-5 TRBV3-1/TRBV3-2 once - TGTGCCAGCAGCCAAGGTGGCAATCAGCCCCAGCATTTT CASSQGGNQPQHF
TRBJ2-7 TRBV6-6 - TRBD2 TGTGCCAGCTCTAAGACGGGACTAGTTGGCGAGCAGTACTTC CASSKTGLVGEQYF
TRBJ2-2 TRBV24-1 - - TGTGCCACCAGTGATTTAACCAGGGACACCGGGGAGCTGTTTTTT CATSDLTRDTGELFF
TRBJ1-1 TRBV5-1 - - TGCGCCAGCAGCTTGGTAGGACAGTTGAACACTGAAGCTTTCTTT CASSLVGQLNTEAFF